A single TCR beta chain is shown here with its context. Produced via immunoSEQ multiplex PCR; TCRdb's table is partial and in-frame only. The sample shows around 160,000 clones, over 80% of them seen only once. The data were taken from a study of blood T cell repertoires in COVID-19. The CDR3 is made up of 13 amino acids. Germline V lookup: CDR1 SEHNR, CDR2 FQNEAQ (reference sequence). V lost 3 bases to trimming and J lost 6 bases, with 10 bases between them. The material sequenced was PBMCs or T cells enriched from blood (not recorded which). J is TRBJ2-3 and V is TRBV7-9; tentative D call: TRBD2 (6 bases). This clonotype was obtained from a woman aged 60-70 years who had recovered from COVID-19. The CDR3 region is CASSFGGSDTQYF. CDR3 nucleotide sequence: TGTGCCAGCAGCTTCGGGGGTTCGGATACGCAGTATTTT.